This T cell receptor (beta chain) was captured by sequencing in a study of spatial heterogeneity in lung cancer. Study findings and constraints: The study found that expanded intratumoral alpha and beta TCR counts tracked tumor mutation counts.

This clonotype was seen repeatedly, ten times or more. Its antigen remains unidentified. A junction end diverges from the germline sequence, so it may reflect a read error. Via MiXCR, TCRdb re-called the 5' RACE reads, giving one row per CDR3 protein. The table has 13,000 or so distinct CDR3 sequences, under 4% seen once. Germline assignment: CDR1 LGHNA and CDR2 YSLEER. CDR3 length: 15 amino acids. The time point is: sample taken at primary tumor resection. The TCR originated in a male donor with early-stage non-small cell lung cancer. V usage is TRBV4-3 and J usage is TRBJ1-2; TRBD1 matches at 10 bases. Sample: lung tumor tissue, taken at surgery. DNA for the CDR3: TGCGCCAGCAGCCAAGTAGGACAGGGGGATCATGGCGACACCTTC. Its translation: CASSQVGQGDHGDTF.